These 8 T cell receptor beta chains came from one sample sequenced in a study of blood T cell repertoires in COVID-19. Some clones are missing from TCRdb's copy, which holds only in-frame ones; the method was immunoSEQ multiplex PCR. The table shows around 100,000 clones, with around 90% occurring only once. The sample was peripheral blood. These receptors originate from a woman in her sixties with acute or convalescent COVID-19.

CDR3 in DNA: TGTGCCAGCAGTTGGCAGGGGGAAGCTGAAGCTTTCTTT. It specifies CASSWQGEAEAFF. The genes are TRBV6-5 and TRBJ1-1; 7 nucleotides match TRBD1. V trimming: 4 bases; J trimming: 6 bases; junction bases outside the gene matches: 5. CDR1 is MNHEY, CDR2 SVGAGI, per germline. The length of the CDR3 is 13 residues.

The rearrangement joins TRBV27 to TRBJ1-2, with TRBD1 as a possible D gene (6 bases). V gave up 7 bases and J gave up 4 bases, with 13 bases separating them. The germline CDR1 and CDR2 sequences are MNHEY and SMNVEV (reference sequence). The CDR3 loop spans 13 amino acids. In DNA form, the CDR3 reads TGTGCCAGCACGCTACGCAGGGGCTATGGCTACACCTTC. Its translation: CASTLRRGYGYTF.

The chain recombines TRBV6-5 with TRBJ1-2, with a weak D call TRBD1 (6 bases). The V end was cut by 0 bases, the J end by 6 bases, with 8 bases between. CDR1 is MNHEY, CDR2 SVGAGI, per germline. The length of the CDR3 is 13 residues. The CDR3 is CASSYSPGDGYTF. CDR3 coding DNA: TGTGCCAGCAGTTACTCCCCAGGGGATGGCTACACCTTC.

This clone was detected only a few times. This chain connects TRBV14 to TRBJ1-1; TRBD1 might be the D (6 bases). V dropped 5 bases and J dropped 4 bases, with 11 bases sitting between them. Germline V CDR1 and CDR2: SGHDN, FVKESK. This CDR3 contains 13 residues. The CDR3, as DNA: TGTGCCAGCAGCTCAACAGGGACCACTGAAGCTTTCTTT. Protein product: CASSSTGTTEAFF.

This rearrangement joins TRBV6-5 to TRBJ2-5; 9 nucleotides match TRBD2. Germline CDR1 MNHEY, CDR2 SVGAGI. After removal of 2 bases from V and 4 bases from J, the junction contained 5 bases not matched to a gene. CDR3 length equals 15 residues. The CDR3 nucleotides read TGTGCCAGCAGTTACGCGGGAGGGCCCTTAGAGACCCAGTACTTC. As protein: CASSYAGGPLETQYF.

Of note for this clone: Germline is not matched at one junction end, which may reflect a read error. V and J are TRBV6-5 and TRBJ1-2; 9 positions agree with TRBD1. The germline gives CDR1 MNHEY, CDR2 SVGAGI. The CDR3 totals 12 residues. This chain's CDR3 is CASRGTGFRYIF. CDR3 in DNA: TGTGCCAGCAGGGGGACAGGGTTCCGCTATATCTTC.

The CDR3 DNA is TGCGCCAGCAGTCACGGATTAGGTGGACTAGCGGGAGGGCCTGATACCGGGGAGCTGTTTTTT. Translated: CASSHGLGGLAGGPDTGELFF. The chain employs TRBV23-1 and TRBJ2-2; the match to TRBD2 covers 15 bases. TRBV23-1 is an ORF; its function is uncertain. CDR3 length: 21 residues. V trimming: 3 bases; J trimming: 5 bases; junction bases outside the gene matches: 16.

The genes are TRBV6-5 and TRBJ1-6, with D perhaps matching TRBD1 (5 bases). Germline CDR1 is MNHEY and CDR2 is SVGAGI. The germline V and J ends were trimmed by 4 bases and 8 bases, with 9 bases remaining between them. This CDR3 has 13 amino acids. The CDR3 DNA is TGTGCCAGCAGTTCGACAGATCATTCACCCCTCCACTTT. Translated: CASSSTDHSPLHF.